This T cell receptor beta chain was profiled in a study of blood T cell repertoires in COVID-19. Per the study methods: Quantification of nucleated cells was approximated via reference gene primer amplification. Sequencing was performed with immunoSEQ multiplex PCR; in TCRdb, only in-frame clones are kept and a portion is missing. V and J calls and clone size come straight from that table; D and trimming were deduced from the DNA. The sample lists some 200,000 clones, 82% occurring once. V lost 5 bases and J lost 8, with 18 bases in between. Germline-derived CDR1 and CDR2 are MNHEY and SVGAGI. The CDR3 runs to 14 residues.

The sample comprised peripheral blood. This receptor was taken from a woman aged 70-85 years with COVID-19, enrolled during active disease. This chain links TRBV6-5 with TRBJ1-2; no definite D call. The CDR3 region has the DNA TGTGCCAGCAGTCGTGGGTCGACGAGGAGGGGCTACACCTTC. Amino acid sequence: CASSRGSTRRGYTF.